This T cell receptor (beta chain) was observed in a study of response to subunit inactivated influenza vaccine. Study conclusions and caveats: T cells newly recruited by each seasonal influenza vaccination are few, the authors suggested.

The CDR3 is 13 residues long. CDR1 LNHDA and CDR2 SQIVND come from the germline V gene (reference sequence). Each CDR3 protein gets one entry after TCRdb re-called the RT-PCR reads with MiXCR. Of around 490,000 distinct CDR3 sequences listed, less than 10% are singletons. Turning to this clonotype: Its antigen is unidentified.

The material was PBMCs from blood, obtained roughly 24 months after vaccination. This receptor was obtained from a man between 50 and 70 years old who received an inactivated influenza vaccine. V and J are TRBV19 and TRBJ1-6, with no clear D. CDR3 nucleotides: TGTGCAGCATCCGACTCCTATAATTCACCCCTCCACTTT. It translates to CAASDSYNSPLHF.